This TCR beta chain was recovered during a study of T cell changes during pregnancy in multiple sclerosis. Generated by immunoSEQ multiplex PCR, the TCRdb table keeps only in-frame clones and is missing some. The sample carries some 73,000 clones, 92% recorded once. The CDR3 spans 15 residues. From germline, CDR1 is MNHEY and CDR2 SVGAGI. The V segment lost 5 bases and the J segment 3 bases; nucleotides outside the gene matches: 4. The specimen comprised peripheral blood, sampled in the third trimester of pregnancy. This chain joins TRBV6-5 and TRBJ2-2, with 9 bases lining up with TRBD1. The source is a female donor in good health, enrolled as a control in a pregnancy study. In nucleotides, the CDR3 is TGTGCCAGCAGTGGCGGGACAGGGTACACCGGGGAGCTGTTTTTT. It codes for CASSGGTGYTGELFF.